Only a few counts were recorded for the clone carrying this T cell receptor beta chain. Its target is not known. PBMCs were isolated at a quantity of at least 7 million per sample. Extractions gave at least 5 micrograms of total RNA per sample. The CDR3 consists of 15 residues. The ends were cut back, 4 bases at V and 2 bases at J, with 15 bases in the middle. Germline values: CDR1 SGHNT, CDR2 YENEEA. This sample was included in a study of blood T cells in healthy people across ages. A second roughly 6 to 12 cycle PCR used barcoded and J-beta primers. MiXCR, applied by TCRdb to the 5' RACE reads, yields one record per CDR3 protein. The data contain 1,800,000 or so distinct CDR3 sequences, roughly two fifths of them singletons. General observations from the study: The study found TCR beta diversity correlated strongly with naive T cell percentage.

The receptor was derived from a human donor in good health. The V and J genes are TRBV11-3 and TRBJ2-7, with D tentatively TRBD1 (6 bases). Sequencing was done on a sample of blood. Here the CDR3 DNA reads TGTGCCAGCAGCTCAGACAGGAGTCTTGCCTACGAGCAGTACTTC. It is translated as CASSSDRSLAYEQYF.